This T cell receptor (beta chain) stems from a study of control samples from healthy donors and cancer patients. V lost 5 bases, J lost 4 bases, and 12 bases lay in between. The germline V gene encodes CDR1 GTSNPN and CDR2 SVGIG (reference sequence). The CDR3 loop spans 12 amino acids. The method was immunoSEQ multiplex PCR; TCRdb's version includes in-frame clones alone and lacks a portion of them. The data show 90,000 to 100,000 clones, over 60% seen once. The sample was blood. This chain links TRBV30 with TRBJ2-7; TRBD2 is a possible D gene (5 bases). The sequence derives from a woman aged 25 to 39 in good health. As DNA, the CDR3 is TGTGCCTGGGGTTATAGCGTGTACGAGCAGTACTTC. It codes for CAWGYSVYEQYF.